These 20 T cell receptor beta chains were all obtained from the same sample, sequenced in a study of regulatory T cells in long-lasting Graves disease. Combining iRepertoire HTBI primers with Arm-PCR of CDR3 regions, the authors built TCR beta libraries. TCRdb itself ran the multiplex PCR reads through MiXCR, one entry per CDR3 protein. The sample holds about 290,000 distinct CDR3 sequences, roughly a fifth seen once. Time point defined: persistent/refractory GD, antithyroid drugs over 5 years with positive TRAb. The TCR library was prepared using RNA isolated from PBMCs. The sequencing here drew on peripheral blood mononuclear cells (PBMCs), taken when the disease was refractory, from a patient treated with antithyroid drugs. The receptors were gathered from a female donor with Graves disease.

This clonotype was seen a few times. Since a far larger clone is one base different, this is likely a read error. The CDR3 bases are TGTGCCAGCAGTTACGGGCGACAGAGCTATGGCTACACCTTC. This gives the protein CASSYGRQSYGYTF. This sequence joins TRBV6-4 and TRBJ1-2; perhaps TRBD1 as D (5 bases). Germline CDR1 reads MRHNA; CDR2 reads SNTAGT. The CDR3 loop spans 14 amino acids. The germline V and J ends were trimmed by 5 bases and 4 bases, with 14 bases remaining between them.

This clonotype was seen only a few times. The chain couples TRBV10-3 to TRBJ2-7, with 13 bases that match TRBD2. CDR1 is ENHRY, CDR2 SYGVKD, per germline. CDR3 length: 14 amino acids. Trimming at V came to 5 bases and at J to 7 bases, leaving 5 bases not matched to a gene. DNA for the CDR3: TGTGCCATCAGTAGACTAGCGGGAGGCTGGGAGCAGTACTTC. Protein: CAISRLAGGWEQYF.

The V gene is TRBV5-1, the J gene TRBJ2-7; D is perhaps TRBD1 (6 bases). With 0 bases removed from V and 3 bases from J, the gap between germline ends came to 13 bases. The CDR3 covers 15 residues. CDR1 is SGHRS, CDR2 YFSETQ, per germline. CDR3 protein: CASSLEIGQNYEQYF. The CDR3, as DNA: TGCGCCAGCAGCTTGGAAATCGGACAGAACTACGAGCAGTACTTC.

This chain joins TRBV7-9 and TRBJ2-3; perhaps TRBD2 as D (6 bases). The CDR3 spans 16 residues. Germline V gene data show CDR1 as SEHNR and CDR2 as FQNEAQ (reference sequence). V dropped 4 bases and J dropped 4 bases, with 18 bases sitting between them. The chain's CDR3 is CASSSNREPLADTQYF. The DNA of the CDR3 is TGTGCCAGCAGCTCGAACCGGGAGCCGCTGGCAGATACGCAGTATTTT. Complete variable domain (other parts from reference TRBV7-9 and TRBJ2-3): DTGVSQNPRHKITKRGQNVTFRCDPISEHNRLYWYRQTLGQGPEFLTYFQNEAQLEKSRLLSDRFSAERPKGSFSTLEIQRTEQGDSAMYLCASSSNREPLADTQYFGPGTRLTVL.

This clonotype has more than one count but fewer than ten. The chain combines TRBV6-1 with TRBJ2-7; the D is unclear. This CDR3 has 13 residues. The germline V and J ends were trimmed by 7 bases and 3 bases, with 13 bases remaining between them. Looked up from germline, CDR1 is MNHNS and CDR2 is SASEGT. DNA of the CDR3: TGTGCCAGCACCCCTGACACGGGCTACGAGCAGTACTTC. This translates into CASTPDTGYEQYF.

In DNA, the CDR3 is TGCAGCGTTGAGTCAGGGGGTTCGAACACCGGGGAGCTGTTTTTT. The encoded protein is CSVESGGSNTGELFF. The chain combines TRBV29-1 with TRBJ2-2; 7 bases agree with TRBD1. J gave up 0 bases and V 3 bases, and 4 bases lay outside the gene matches. Germline assignment: CDR1 SQVTM and CDR2 ANQGSEA. The CDR3 loop spans 15 amino acids.

This rearrangement joins TRBV5-1 to TRBJ1-4, with D tentatively TRBD1 (5 bases). V was pared by 4 bases and J by 8 bases, with 15 bases between. Germline CDR1 SGHRS, CDR2 YFSETQ. The CDR3 length is 14 residues. The CDR3 spells CASSTGTTEEKLFF. The CDR3 DNA sequence: TGCGCCAGCAGCACTGGGACCACCGAGGAAAAACTGTTTTTT.

The V and J genes are TRBV30 and TRBJ1-1; a possible D gene is TRBD1 (6 bases). CDR1 GTSNPN and CDR2 SVGIG come from the germline V gene (reference sequence). The length of the CDR3 is 15 residues. The ends were cut back, 2 bases at V and 0 bases at J, with 13 bases in the middle. The CDR3 coding sequence is TGTGCCTGGAGTCCAGGACAGACTATGAACACTGAAGCTTTCTTT. Translating gives CAWSPGQTMNTEAFF. Full variable domain (outside the CDR3, taken from reference TRBV30 and TRBJ1-1): SQTIHQWPATLVQPVGSPLSLECTVEGTSNPNLYWYRQAAGRGLQLLFYSVGIGQISSEVPQNLSASRPQDRQFILSSKKLLLSDSGFYLCAWSPGQTMNTEAFFGQGTRLTVV.

The chain joins TRBV24-1 to TRBJ1-1; D gene ambiguous. Germline CDR1 KGHDR, CDR2 SFDVKD. The V and J ends lost 8 bases and 3 bases respectively, with 21 bases between them. CDR3 size: 16 residues. The CDR3 here is CATTPGRGGSDTEAFF. The CDR3, as DNA: TGTGCCACCACACCCGGACGGGGTGGATCTGACACTGAAGCTTTCTTT.

This clonotype has only a few counts. The chain joins TRBV4-3 to TRBJ2-7; maybe TRBD2 (6 bases). The CDR3 has 16 residues. The germline V gene has CDR1 LGHNA and CDR2 YSLEER. Trimming removed 0 bases at V and 3 bases at J, with 15 bases between. The CDR3 is CASSQDRSSAYYEQYF. CDR3 nucleotide sequence: TGCGCCAGCAGCCAAGATAGGTCTAGCGCCTACTACGAGCAGTACTTC.

Worth noting for this clonotype: A much larger clone differs by one base, so this may be a read error. J is TRBJ2-2 and V is TRBV7-3; 9 nucleotides agree with TRBD1. Looked up from germline, CDR1 is SGHTA and CDR2 is FQGTGA. The CDR3 has 16 amino acids. CDR3 DNA sequence: TGTGCCAGCAGCTCCACAGGGGGCGCGAACACCGGGCAGCTGTTTTTT. It codes for CASSSTGGANTGQLFF.

This clonotype showed up many times. This chain links TRBV19 with TRBJ2-7; D is unclear. V was trimmed by 5 bases and J by 2 bases, leaving 13 bases between them. Germline V gene lookup returns CDR1 LNHDA and CDR2 SQIVND (reference sequence). The CDR3 length is 14 residues. CDR3 in DNA: TGTGCCAGTAGTGTCGCATTAATCACCTACGAGCAGTACTTC. Its protein is CASSVALITYEQYF. The variable domain in full, completed from reference TRBV19 and TRBJ2-7, reads DGGITQSPKYLFRKEGQNVTLSCEQNLNHDAMYWYRQDPGQGLRLIYYSQIVNDFQKGDIAEGYSVSREKKESFPLTVTSAQKNPTAFYLCASSVALITYEQYFGPGTRLTVT.

This clonotype was seen ten or more times. CDR3 residues: CASSRSTGLGLFEQYF. CDR3 DNA sequence: TGTGCCAGCAGCCGATCGACAGGGTTGGGACTTTTCGAGCAGTACTTC. The chain couples TRBV11-2 to TRBJ2-7, with TRBD1 as a possible D gene (7 bases). This CDR3 region has 16 residues. CDR1 is SGHAT and CDR2 is FQNNGV in the germline V gene. Trimming took off 5 bases at V and 6 bases at J, with 23 bases between the two ends.

The rearrangement links TRBV18 to TRBJ2-1; the D gene is possibly TRBD2 (6 bases). Trimming left V 2 bases short and J 5 bases short, with 10 bases between. Germline values: CDR1 KGHSH, CDR2 LQKENI. CDR3 size: 14 residues. For the CDR3, the DNA is TGTGCCAGCTCACCAGAGGGACTGAACAATGAGCAGTTCTTC. Translation gives CASSPEGLNNEQFF. Full variable domain (remainder filled in from reference TRBV18 and TRBJ2-1): NAGVMQNPRHLVRRRGQEARLRCSPMKGHSHVYWYRQLPEEGLKFMVYLQKENIIDESGMPKERFSAEFPKEGPSILRIQQVVRGDSAAYFCASSPEGLNNEQFFGPGTRLTVL.

There are many counts of this clonotype. V usage is TRBV20-1 and J usage is TRBJ2-2, with a weak D call TRBD1 (6 bases). Germline CDR1 is DFQATT and CDR2 is SNEGSKA (reference sequence). The ends were cut back, 5 bases at V and 2 bases at J, with 12 bases in the middle. This CDR3 spans 14 amino acids. This chain's CDR3 is CSARRDINTGELFF. The CDR3 DNA reads as TGCAGTGCTCGAAGGGACATCAACACCGGGGAGCTGTTTTTT.

The chain is built from TRBV30 and TRBJ1-1; TRBD1 matches 8 bases. In germline, CDR1 is GTSNPN, CDR2 SVGIG (reference sequence). This CDR3 has 13 residues. Trimming cost V 3 bases and J 4 bases; bases outside gene matches: 4. The CDR3: CAWRNRGGTEAFF. The CDR3 DNA sequence: TGTGCCTGGAGAAACAGGGGGGGCACTGAAGCTTTCTTT.

The CDR3 sequence: CASSLNPAGGPDEQFF. In DNA, the CDR3 is TGTGCCAGCAGCTTAAATCCAGCGGGAGGGCCTGACGAGCAGTTCTTC. The J gene is TRBJ2-1, the V gene TRBV7-3, with 10 bases lining up with TRBD2. The CDR3 totals 16 residues. V lost 1 base, J lost 10 bases, and 10 bases stayed unmatched. CDR1 is SGHTA, CDR2 FQGTGA, per germline.

This clonotype was detected only a few times. This chain links TRBV20-1 with TRBJ1-2, with D possibly matching TRBD1 (5 bases). In germline, CDR1 is DFQATT, CDR2 SNEGSKA (reference sequence). Trimming removed 0 bases at V and 4 bases at J, with 18 bases between. This CDR3 has 16 amino acids. The chain's CDR3 is CSARDLGGTSPYGYTF. The CDR3 DNA reads as TGCAGTGCTAGAGATCTGGGGGGGACGTCCCCCTATGGCTACACCTTC.

This clonotype has a count of ten or more. V gene TRBV2 combines with J gene TRBJ1-2, with a weak D call TRBD1 (5 bases). The V gene's germline CDR1 is SNHLY and CDR2 FYNNEI. This CDR3 contains 13 residues. Trimming took 11 bases from V and 4 from J, leaving 17 bases between them. CDR3 DNA sequence: TGTGCCGGACATCGGGAAAAGGTCTATGGCTACACCTTC. Amino acids: CAGHREKVYGYTF.

This clonotype has a count of ten or more. The chain has TRBV20-1 and TRBJ2-5, with D perhaps matching TRBD1 (5 bases). The CDR3 is 11 amino acids. The V gene lost 5 bases and the J gene lost 7 bases, with 11 bases spanning the gap. Germline loops: CDR1 DFQATT, CDR2 SNEGSKA (reference sequence). Written as DNA, the CDR3 is TGCAGTGCTCGGCAGGGTGGGACCCAGTACTTC. Amino acids: CSARQGGTQYF.